This T cell receptor (beta chain) was identified in a study of shared clonotypes between healthy human individuals. Study-level information: Per-donor plates numbered three CD4 naive, three CD4 memory, two CD8 naive and one CD8 memory.

Study-level points and caveats: Exclusively blood specimens were collected; tissue repertoires likely differ.

V trimming: 10 bases; J trimming: 2 bases; junction bases outside the gene matches: 7. Per germline, CDR1 WSHSY and CDR2 SAAADI. The CDR3 runs to 13 residues. Several immunoSEQ plates held equal portions of the genomic DNA taken from each subset. Here immunoSEQ multiplex PCR was the method, and the copy in TCRdb shows in-frame clones only, minus some. The sample has millions of clones; 85% to 95% are singletons. Comment on this clone: The antigen is not known.

This sequence joins TRBV10-2 and TRBJ1-2; 7 nucleotides align to TRBD1. Sequencing was performed on naive CD4+ T cells sorted from blood. Subset indicated: CD45RA+ positively selected. This clonotype was obtained from a man between 18 and 35 years old in good health. The CDR3 reads CAITGEKNYGYTF. CDR3 DNA sequence: TGCGCCATTACAGGGGAAAAAAACTATGGCTACACCTTC.